This T cell receptor (beta chain) was found in a study of cytotoxic CD8 clonotypes in ibrutinib-treated CLL. Study-wide points: Clonality was higher at baseline than in age-matched healthy donors and tracked circulating CD8+ T-cell counts.

Data came from immunoSEQ multiplex PCR; TCRdb stores just in-frame clones and leaves some out. The sample has roughly 250,000 clones, roughly 70% seen once. V was trimmed by 2 bases and J by 4 bases, leaving 15 bases between them. The germline CDR1 and CDR2 sequences are MNHEY and SVGAGI. There are 15 residues in the CDR3. Concerning this clone itself: Its specificity is not known.

The rearrangement uses TRBV6-5 and TRBJ2-7; D not certain. The input for sequencing was PBMCs, taken after 24 months of ibrutinib treatment. This TCR came from a human donor with chronic lymphocytic leukemia. The CDR3 spells CASSYQATAAYEQYF. DNA of the CDR3: TGTGCCAGCAGTTACCAGGCCACTGCCGCTTACGAGCAGTACTTC.